The clone carrying this TCR beta chain appeared once. Its matching antigen is unknown. The sample comes from a study of long-term antiretroviral therapy in people with HIV. Study results and limitations: Among HIV repertoires, CDR3 length ranges were narrower than those of controls. Collection of the blood, which took place between about 2003 and 2018, possibly occurred under older ART regimens.

Sequencing relied on immunoSEQ assay v3.0, run at survey level. Produced via immunoSEQ multiplex PCR; TCRdb's table is partial and in-frame only. This sample yields tens of thousands of clones, of which roughly 84% are seen a single time; 4.3% belongs to the top ten. From each donor, at least one pre-ART PBMC sample and at least two post-ART PBMC samples were obtained. HIV-positive participants were all treated in the United States. The V gene end was trimmed by 5 bases and the J gene end by 5 bases; junction bases not matched to a gene: 2. This CDR3 spans 13 amino acids. Germline CDR1 is SEHNR and CDR2 is FQNEAQ (reference sequence).

The starting material was unsorted PBMCs, obtained roughly 5.7 years after starting antiretroviral therapy. This chain links TRBV7-9 with TRBJ1-4; 7 bases fit TRBD1. The sequence was collected from a man in his thirties or forties with HIV. In nucleotides, the CDR3 is TGTGCCAGCAGCCAGACAGGGAATGAAAAACTGTTTTTT. Translated, it gives CASSQTGNEKLFF.